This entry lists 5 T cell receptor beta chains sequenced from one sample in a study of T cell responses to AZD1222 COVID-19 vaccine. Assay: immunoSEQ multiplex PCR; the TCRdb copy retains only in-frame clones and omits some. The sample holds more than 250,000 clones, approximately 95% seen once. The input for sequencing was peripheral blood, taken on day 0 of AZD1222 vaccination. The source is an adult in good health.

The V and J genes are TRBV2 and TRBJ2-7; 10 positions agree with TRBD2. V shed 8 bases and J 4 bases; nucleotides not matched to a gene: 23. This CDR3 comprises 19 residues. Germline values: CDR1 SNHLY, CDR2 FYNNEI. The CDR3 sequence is CASVSLAGEHTAQPYEQYF. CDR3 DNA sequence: TGTGCCAGCGTTTCTCTAGCGGGGGAACATACCGCTCAACCATACGAGCAGTACTTC.

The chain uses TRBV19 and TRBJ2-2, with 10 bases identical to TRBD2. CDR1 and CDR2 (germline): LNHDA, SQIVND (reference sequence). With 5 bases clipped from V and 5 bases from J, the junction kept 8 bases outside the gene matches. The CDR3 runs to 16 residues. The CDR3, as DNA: TGTGCCAGTAGTCCCCGGAGTAGCGGGGGGACCGGGGAGCTGTTTTTT. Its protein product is CASSPRSSGGTGELFF.

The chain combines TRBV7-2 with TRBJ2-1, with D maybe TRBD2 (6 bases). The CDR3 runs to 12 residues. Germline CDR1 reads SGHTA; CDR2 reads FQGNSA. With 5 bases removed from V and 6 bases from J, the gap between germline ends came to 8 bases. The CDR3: CASSPGGNEQFF. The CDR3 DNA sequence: TGTGCCAGCAGCCCCGGGGGCAATGAGCAGTTCTTC.

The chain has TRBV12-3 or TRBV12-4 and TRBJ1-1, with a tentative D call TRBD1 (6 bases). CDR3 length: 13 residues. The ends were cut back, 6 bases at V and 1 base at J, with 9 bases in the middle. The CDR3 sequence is CASRTGQNTEAFF. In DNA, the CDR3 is TGTGCCAGCAGGACAGGCCAGAACACTGAAGCTTTCTTT.

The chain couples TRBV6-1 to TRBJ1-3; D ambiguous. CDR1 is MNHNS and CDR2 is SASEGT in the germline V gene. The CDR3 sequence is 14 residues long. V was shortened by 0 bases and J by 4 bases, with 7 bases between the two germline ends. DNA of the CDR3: TGTGCCAGCAGTGAAGCGACAAGAGGAAACACCATATATTTT. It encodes CASSEATRGNTIYF.